Below, one T cell receptor (beta chain) is given with its context. Antigen unknown. The data were taken from a study of early T cells in non-severe SARS-CoV-2 infection. The wider study: Sequencing of bulk RNA from unsorted whole blood was done, without chain pairing. Study results and caveats: CD4 and private specificities were missed by VDJdb matching, which favored anti-spike CD8 responses.

In germline, CDR1 is SGHTA, CDR2 FQGTGA. The CDR3 loop spans 15 amino acids. The germline V and J ends were trimmed by 2 bases and 4 bases, with 12 bases remaining between them. Separate cDNA molecules each had unique molecular identifiers attached to them. TCRdb reprocessed the 5' RACE reads with MiXCR, giving one entry per CDR3 protein. The table records tens of thousands of distinct CDR3 sequences, more than 6% of them present only once. The specimen sequenced was whole blood. This clonotype was sampled from an adult who was a healthcare worker with PCR-confirmed SARS-CoV-2 infection or an uninfected control (not recorded which). The rearrangement joins TRBV7-3 to TRBJ2-1; D is possibly TRBD2 (6 bases). The CDR3 loop reads CASSLPGALYNEQFF. CDR3 DNA sequence: TGTGCCAGCAGCTTACCGGGAGCATTGTACAATGAGCAGTTCTTC.